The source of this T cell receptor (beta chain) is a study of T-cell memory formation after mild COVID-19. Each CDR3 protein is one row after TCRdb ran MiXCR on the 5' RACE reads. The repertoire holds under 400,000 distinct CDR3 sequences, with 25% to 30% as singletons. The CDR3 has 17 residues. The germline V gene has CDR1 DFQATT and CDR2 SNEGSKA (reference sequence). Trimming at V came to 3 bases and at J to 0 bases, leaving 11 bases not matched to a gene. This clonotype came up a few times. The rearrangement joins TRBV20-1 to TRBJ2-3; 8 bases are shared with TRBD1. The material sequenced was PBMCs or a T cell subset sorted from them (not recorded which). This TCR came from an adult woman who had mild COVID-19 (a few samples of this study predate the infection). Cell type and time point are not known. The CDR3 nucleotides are TGCAGTGCTAGGGGACAGGAAGGACGTCTTAGCACAGATACGCAGTATTTT. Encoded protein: CSARGQEGRLSTDTQYF.